This T cell receptor (beta chain) was found in a study of CD8 T cells in ankylosing spondylitis. On this clonotype: Its specificity is unknown.

Germline CDR1 SGHRS, CDR2 YFSETQ. Trimming left V 3 bases short and J 2 bases short, with 14 bases between. The CDR3 spans 15 residues. General study findings and limits: Seemingly distinctive of ankylosing spondylitis blood was a TCR beta motif formed by eight highly homologous variants. Researchers report that disease-linked clones proved CD8+ and relatively rare in peripheral blood.

TCRdb ran MiXCR on the 5' RACE reads and lists one entry per CDR3 protein. The table shows 700,000 to 1,000,000 distinct CDR3 sequences, with approximately 10% occurring only once. V gene TRBV5-1 combines with J gene TRBJ2-5; weak D call: TRBD1 (6 bases). The receptor was derived from a male donor with ankylosing spondylitis. Source material: blood, either unsorted or a sorted T cell fraction (not recorded which). The CDR3 is CASSSAGQKQETQYF. The CDR3 DNA follows: TGCGCCAGCAGCTCCGCCGGACAGAAACAAGAGACCCAGTACTTC.